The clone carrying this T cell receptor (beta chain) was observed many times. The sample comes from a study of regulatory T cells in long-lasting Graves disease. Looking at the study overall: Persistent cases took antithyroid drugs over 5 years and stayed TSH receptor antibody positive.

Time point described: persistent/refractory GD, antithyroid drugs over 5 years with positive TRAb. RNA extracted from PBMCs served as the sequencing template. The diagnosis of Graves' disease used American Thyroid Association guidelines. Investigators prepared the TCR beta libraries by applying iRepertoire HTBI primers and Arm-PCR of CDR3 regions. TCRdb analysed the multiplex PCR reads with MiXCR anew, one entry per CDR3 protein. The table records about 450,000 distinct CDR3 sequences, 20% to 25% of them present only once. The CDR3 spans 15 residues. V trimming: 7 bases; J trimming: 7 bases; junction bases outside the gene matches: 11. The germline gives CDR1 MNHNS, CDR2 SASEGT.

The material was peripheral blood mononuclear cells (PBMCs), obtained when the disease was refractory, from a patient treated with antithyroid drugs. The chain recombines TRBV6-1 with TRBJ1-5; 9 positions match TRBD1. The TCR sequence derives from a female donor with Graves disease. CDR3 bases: TGTGCCAGCAAAACGGAGACAGGGGGAGACCAGCCCCAGCATTTT. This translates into CASKTETGGDQPQHF.